These T cell receptor beta chains were read from a single sample in a study of blood T cell repertoires in COVID-19. Using immunoSEQ multiplex PCR, the repertoire was profiled, and TCRdb retains in-frame clones only, with some absent. The profile shows over 300,000 clones, 86% of them singletons. Sequenced: peripheral blood. The origin of the receptors is a woman between 45 and 65 years old with acute or convalescent COVID-19. Each CDR3 is given without its conserved first and last residue.

CDR3	J	V
ASSLRQGPSYEQY	TRBJ2-7	TRBV4-1
ATSDFAGTGQETQY	TRBJ2-5	TRBV24-1
ASRLAGGGELF	TRBJ2-2	TRBV28
AWSGGRRETEAF	TRBJ1-1	TRBV30
ASSWGQGATYEQY	TRBJ2-7	TRBV6-2/TRBV6-3
ASKELAGDPYEQY	TRBJ2-7	TRBV6-5
ASTLMGRGYT	TRBJ1-2	TRBV28
ASSFGGAGSTEAF	TRBJ1-1	TRBV5-1
ASSPGQQETQY	TRBJ2-5	TRBV18
SPCAQSREADTQY	TRBJ2-3	TRBV6-5
AWSGGFVDTEAF	TRBJ1-1	TRBV30
ASSQGSYGELF	TRBJ2-2	TRBV6-5
ASGLYPRELEYGYT	TRBJ1-2	TRBV12-5
ASSPLAGEGAGELF	TRBJ2-2	TRBV5-4
AWSVGGNQPQH	TRBJ1-5	TRBV30
ASRPPSSGSRYEQY	TRBJ2-7	TRBV28
ASLMEGTYNEQF	TRBJ2-1	TRBV5-1
ASSLGGQYGYT	TRBJ1-2	TRBV7-3
ASSMDRPYSGNTIY	TRBJ1-3	TRBV19
ASSPFQGGETQY	TRBJ2-5	TRBV6-2/TRBV6-3
SVVYQETQY	TRBJ2-5	TRBV29-1
ASRDYTEAF	TRBJ1-1	TRBV25-1
ASSYGGAGNTEAF	TRBJ1-1	TRBV6-2/TRBV6-3
ASSSSQRENNEQF	TRBJ2-1	TRBV11-2